The present entry profiles one TCR beta chain with its context. Preparation of the TCRbeta library was carried out with unique molecular identifiers. One entry per CDR3 protein, called by TCRdb with MiXCR from the PCR reads. The sample shows 640,000 or so distinct CDR3 sequences, 16% of them seen only once. These data originate in a study of T-cell reconstitution after alpha-beta-depleted transplantation in children. V shed 10 bases and J 3 bases; nucleotides not matched to a gene: 2. There are 12 residues in the CDR3. This sample comprised PBMCs from the stem cell graft donor, obtained from the stem cell graft. The chain joins TRBV12-3 or TRBV12-4 to TRBJ2-2, with 7 bases aligning to TRBD1. The receptor was derived from a human donor who donated a stem cell graft to a child with acute myeloid leukemia. The CDR3 nucleotides read TGTGCCACCACAGGGGACACCGGGGAGCTGTTTTTT. It encodes CATTGDTGELFF.